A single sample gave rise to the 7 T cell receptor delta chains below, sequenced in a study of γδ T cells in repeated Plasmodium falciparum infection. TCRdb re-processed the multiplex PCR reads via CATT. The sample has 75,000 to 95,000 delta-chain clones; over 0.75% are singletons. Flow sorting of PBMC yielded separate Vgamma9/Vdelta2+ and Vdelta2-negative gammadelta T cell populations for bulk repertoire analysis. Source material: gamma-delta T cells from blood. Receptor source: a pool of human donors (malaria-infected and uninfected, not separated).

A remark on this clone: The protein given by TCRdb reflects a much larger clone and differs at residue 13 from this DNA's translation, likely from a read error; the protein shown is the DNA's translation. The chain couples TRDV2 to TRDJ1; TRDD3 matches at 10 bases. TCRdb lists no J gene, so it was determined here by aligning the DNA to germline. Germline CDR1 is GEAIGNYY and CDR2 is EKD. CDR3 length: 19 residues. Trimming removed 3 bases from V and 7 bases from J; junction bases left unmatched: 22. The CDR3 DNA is TGTGCCTGTGACCCTCGAAGGCCCCCTCTGGGGGATATGCGGGCTAAACTCATCTTT. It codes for CACDPRRPPLGDMRAKLIF.

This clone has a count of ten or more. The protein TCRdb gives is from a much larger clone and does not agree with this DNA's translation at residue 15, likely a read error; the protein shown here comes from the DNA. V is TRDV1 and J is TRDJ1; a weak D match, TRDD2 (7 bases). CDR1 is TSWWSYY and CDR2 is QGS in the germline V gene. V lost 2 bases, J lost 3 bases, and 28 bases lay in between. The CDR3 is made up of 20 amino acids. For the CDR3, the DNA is TGTGCTCTTGGGGAAAAGACGAAGGCCTTCCTGGGGAGTTACGCCGATAAACTCATCTTT. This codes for CALGEKTKAFLGSYADKLIF.

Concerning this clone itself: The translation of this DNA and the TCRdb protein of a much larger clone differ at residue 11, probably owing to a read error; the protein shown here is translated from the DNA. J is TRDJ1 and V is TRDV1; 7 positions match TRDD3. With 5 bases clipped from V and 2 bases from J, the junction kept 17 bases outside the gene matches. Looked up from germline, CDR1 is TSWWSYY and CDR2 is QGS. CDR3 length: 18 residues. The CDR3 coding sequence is TGTGCTCTTGGGAGTGCCTCCCTACTGGGGACAGGAACCGATAAACTCATCTTT. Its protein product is CALGSASLLGTGTDKLIF.

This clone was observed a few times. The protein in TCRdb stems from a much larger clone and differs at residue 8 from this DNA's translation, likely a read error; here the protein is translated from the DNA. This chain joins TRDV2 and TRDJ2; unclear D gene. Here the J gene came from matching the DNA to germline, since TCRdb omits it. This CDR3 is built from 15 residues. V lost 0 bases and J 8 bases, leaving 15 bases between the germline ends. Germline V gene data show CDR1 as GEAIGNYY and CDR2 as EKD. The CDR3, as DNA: TGTGCCTGTGACACCCTTAGGGAAGACCTGGCACAACTCTTCTTT. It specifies CACDTLREDLAQLFF.

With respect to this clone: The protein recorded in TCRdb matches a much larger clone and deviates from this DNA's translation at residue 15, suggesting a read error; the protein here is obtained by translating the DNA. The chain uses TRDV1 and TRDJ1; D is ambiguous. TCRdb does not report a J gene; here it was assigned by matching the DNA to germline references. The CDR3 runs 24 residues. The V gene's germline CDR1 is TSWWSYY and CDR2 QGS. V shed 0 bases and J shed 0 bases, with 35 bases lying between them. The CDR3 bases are TGTGCTCTTGGGGAACTTGATTTCTGCCAACCTAAACGCGAGGGTATATTGAACACCGATAAACTCATCTTT. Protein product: CALGELDFCQPKREGILNTDKLIF.

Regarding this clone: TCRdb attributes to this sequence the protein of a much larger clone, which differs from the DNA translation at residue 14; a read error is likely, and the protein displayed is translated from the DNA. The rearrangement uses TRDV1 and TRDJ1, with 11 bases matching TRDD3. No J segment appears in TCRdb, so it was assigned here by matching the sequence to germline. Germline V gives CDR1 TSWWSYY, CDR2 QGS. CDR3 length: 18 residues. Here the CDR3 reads CALGGIWYWGINTGKLIF. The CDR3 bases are TGTGCTCTTGGGGGGATTTGGTACTGGGGGATAAACACCGGTAAACTCATCTTT.

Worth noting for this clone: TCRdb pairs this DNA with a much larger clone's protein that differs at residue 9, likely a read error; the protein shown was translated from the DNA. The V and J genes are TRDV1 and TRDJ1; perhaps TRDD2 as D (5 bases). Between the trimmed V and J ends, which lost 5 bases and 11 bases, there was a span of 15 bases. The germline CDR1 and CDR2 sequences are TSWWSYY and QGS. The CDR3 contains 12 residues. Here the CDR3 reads CALGMFPFNLIF. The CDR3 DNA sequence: TGTGCTCTTGGGATGTTTCCTTTTAATCTCATCTTT.